The 21 T cell receptor beta chains below were found in one sample sequenced in a study of beta chain features in type 1 diabetes. The investigators reverse transcribed all of the isolated RNA, so they sequenced expressed TCRB transcripts. The data were produced by immunoSEQ multiplex PCR, yet TCRdb's version contains in-frame clones alone and is incomplete. The sample consists of 200,000 to 250,000 clones, approximately 11% of them appearing once. The material sequenced was central memory CD4+ T cells from blood. These receptors were taken from a man between 18 and 35 years old in good health.

The chain links TRBV27 to TRBJ2-3; D remains ambiguous. V was trimmed by 5 bases and J by 1 base, leaving 10 bases between them. The V gene's germline CDR1 is MNHEY and CDR2 SMNVEV (reference sequence). The CDR3 length is 14 residues. The CDR3, as DNA: TGTGCCAGCAGTCCTTCGGTCGGCACAGATACGCAGTATTTT. This codes for CASSPSVGTDTQYF.

J is TRBJ1-1 and V is TRBV9; D call uncertain. The CDR3 spans 17 residues. Trimming took off 4 bases at V and 2 bases at J, with 21 bases between the two ends. Germline V gene data show CDR1 as SGDLS and CDR2 as YYNGEE. Here the CDR3 reads CASSPSVDQVPNTEAFF. In DNA, the CDR3 is TGTGCCAGCAGCCCCTCTGTAGACCAGGTACCAAACACTGAAGCTTTCTTT. The full variable domain, with the rest looked up from reference TRBV9 and TRBJ1-1, is DSGVTQTPKHLITATGQRVTLRCSPRSGDLSVYWYQQSLDQGLQFLIQYYNGEERAKGNILERFSAQQFPDLHSELNLSSLELGDSALYFCASSPSVDQVPNTEAFFGQGTRLTVV.

This clone was detected only a few times. This chain joins TRBV4-1 and TRBJ2-7, with D possibly TRBD1 on 6 matching bases. This CDR3 region has 15 residues. The V gene lost 5 bases and the J gene lost 0 bases, with 14 bases spanning the gap. Per the germline V gene, CDR1 is MGHRA and CDR2 is YSYEKL. The CDR3 sequence is CASSSLQGYSYEQYF. Here the CDR3 DNA reads TGCGCCAGCAGCAGCCTACAGGGCTACTCCTACGAGCAGTACTTC.

This clone has ten or more counts. J is TRBJ1-5 and V is TRBV7-2; D is uncertain. V was trimmed by 5 bases and J by 8 bases, leaving 13 bases between them. Germline V gene sequence: CDR1 SGHTA, CDR2 FQGNSA. The CDR3 is 13 amino acids. CDR3 loop: CASSLTREEPQHF. The CDR3 nucleotides read TGTGCCAGCAGCCTCACCCGGGAAGAGCCCCAGCATTTT.

The chain carries TRBV6-1 and TRBJ2-1, with D possibly TRBD2 on 6 matching bases. The germline V and J ends were trimmed by 8 bases and 5 bases, with 16 bases remaining between them. Germline values: CDR1 MNHNS, CDR2 SASEGT. CDR3 length: 14 residues. The CDR3 DNA follows: TGTGCCAGCTGCTTGAGCGGGTACAACAATGAGCAGTTCTTC. This codes for CASCLSGYNNEQFF.

This clone has more than one count but fewer than ten. This chain joins TRBV7-2 and TRBJ2-7, with TRBD1 matching 7 bases. J lost 2 bases, V lost 3 bases, and 7 bases had no gene match. Germline V gene data show CDR1 as SGHTA and CDR2 as FQGNSA. The CDR3 runs 15 residues. In nucleotides, the CDR3 is TGTGCCAGCAGCTTGGGGGCCGGGACAGCCTACGAGCAGTACTTC. Its protein is CASSLGAGTAYEQYF.

This clone has a handful of counts. J is TRBJ2-3 and V is TRBV2; tentatively, D is TRBD2 (5 bases). The V gene's germline CDR1 is SNHLY and CDR2 FYNNEI. V shed 6 bases and J shed 1 base, with 14 bases lying between them. There are 15 residues in the CDR3. The CDR3 bases are TGTGCCAGCAGGGAACGGGGATGGGGCACAGATACGCAGTATTTT. This gives the protein CASRERGWGTDTQYF.

The chain employs TRBV5-4 and TRBJ2-5; D is undetermined. V lost 2 bases to trimming and J lost 0 bases, with 8 bases between them. Germline V gene data show CDR1 as SGHNT and CDR2 as YYREEE (reference sequence). The CDR3 contains 14 residues. The chain's CDR3 is CASSFVRDQETQYF. The DNA for the CDR3 is TGTGCCAGCAGCTTTGTCAGAGACCAAGAGACCCAGTACTTC.

This sequence joins TRBV7-2 and TRBJ2-7; D tentatively fits TRBD1 or TRBD2 (6 bases each). Per germline, CDR1 SGHTA and CDR2 FQGNSA. Trimming left V 5 bases short and J 6 bases short, with 23 bases between. The CDR3 covers 16 residues. CDR3 in DNA: TGTGCCAGCAGCCCAACCCGACAAAACGGGGGCTCCGAGCAGTACTTC. The encoded protein is CASSPTRQNGGSEQYF.

This clone was seen many times. The CDR3 DNA sequence: TGTGCCAGCAGCGTAGATCCAGCTATAAACTATGGCTACACCTTC. As protein: CASSVDPAINYGYTF. The chain employs TRBV9 and TRBJ1-2; no reliable D call. Looked up from germline, CDR1 is SGDLS and CDR2 is YYNGEE. V shed 0 bases and J shed 2 bases, with 11 bases lying between them. The CDR3 is 15 amino acids. Variable domain in full (rest from reference TRBV9 and TRBJ1-2): DSGVTQTPKHLITATGQRVTLRCSPRSGDLSVYWYQQSLDQGLQFLIQYYNGEERAKGNILERFSAQQFPDLHSELNLSSLELGDSALYFCASSVDPAINYGYTFGSGTRLTVV.

The J gene is TRBJ1-2, the V gene TRBV5-1; weak D call: TRBD1 (5 bases). There are 14 residues in the CDR3. V shed 4 bases and J shed 5 bases, with 15 bases lying between them. Germline values: CDR1 SGHRS, CDR2 YFSETQ. Here the CDR3 DNA reads TGCGCCAGCAGCGTTACAGGTTTACCGTATGGCTACACCTTC. This translates into CASSVTGLPYGYTF.

This clone was recorded a few times. The chain combines TRBV7-9 with TRBJ2-1; 12 positions match TRBD2. CDR1 SEHNR and CDR2 FQNEAQ come from the germline V gene (reference sequence). The V segment lost 0 bases and the J segment 5 bases; nucleotides outside the gene matches: 8. This CDR3 is built from 18 residues. CDR3 nucleotide sequence: TGTGCCAGCAGCTTAGCGGAAAACAGACTAGCGGGAGACAATGAGCAGTTCTTC. This codes for CASSLAENRLAGDNEQFF.

This clone has a handful of counts. V and J are TRBV29-1 and TRBJ1-2; a possible D gene is TRBD1 (6 bases). The CDR3 runs to 9 residues. Trimming removed 7 bases at V and 8 bases at J, with 8 bases between. Germline CDR1 and CDR2: SQVTM and ANQGSEA. CDR3 protein: CSEGGGYTF. As DNA, the CDR3 is TGCAGCGAGGGGGGCGGCTACACCTTC.

To note about this clone: This could be a read error, since a much larger clone is one nucleotide away. V gene TRBV4-2 combines with J gene TRBJ2-1, with 7 nucleotides matching TRBD2. Germline values: CDR1 LGHNA, CDR2 YNFKEQ. Germline trimming cut 1 base from V and 8 bases from J; bases unmatched to any gene: 11. The CDR3 covers 16 residues. CDR3 protein: CASSQGLAAVSDEQFF. CDR3 DNA: TGTGCCAGCAGCCAAGGGCTAGCGGCGGTGTCCGATGAGCAGTTCTTC.

The J gene is TRBJ2-3, the V gene TRBV11-2; the D is unclear. V was pared by 5 bases and J by 2 bases, with 8 bases between. CDR3 length: 13 amino acids. Germline V CDR1 and CDR2: SGHAT, FQNNGV. CDR3 residues: CASSTTYTDTQYF. The DNA for the CDR3 is TGTGCCAGCAGCACGACTTACACAGATACGCAGTATTTT.

Ten or more counts support this clone. The rearrangement joins TRBV5-1 to TRBJ2-1; TRBD2 matches 10 bases. There are 17 residues in the CDR3. CDR1 and CDR2 from the germline V gene are SGHRS and YFSETQ. V dropped 4 bases and J dropped 6; count of bases not matched to a gene: 13. CDR3 in amino acids: CASSVSPSGSGANEQFF. The CDR3 region has the DNA TGCGCCAGCAGCGTATCCCCTAGCGGGAGTGGGGCCAATGAGCAGTTCTTC.

The chain combines TRBV30 with TRBJ2-2, with D unclear. V lost 2 bases and J lost 6, with 7 bases in between. The CDR3 totals 12 residues. CDR1 is GTSNPN, CDR2 SVGIG, per germline (reference sequence). The CDR3 sequence is CAWSLWAGELFF. Written as DNA, the CDR3 is TGTGCCTGGAGTTTATGGGCCGGGGAGCTGTTTTTT.

This clone has more than one count but fewer than ten. The rearrangement uses TRBV5-1 and TRBJ2-1, with 7 bases matching TRBD2. CDR1 is SGHRS, CDR2 YFSETQ, per germline. The trim removed 7 bases at V and 2 bases at J, leaving 6 bases unmatched. The CDR3 totals 14 residues. The CDR3 region is CASQFAGAYNEQFF. The CDR3 DNA sequence: TGCGCCAGCCAGTTCGCGGGAGCCTACAATGAGCAGTTCTTC.

This clone was detected only a few times. The chain has TRBV5-1 and TRBJ2-7; the D gene is possibly TRBD1 (6 bases). The CDR3 runs to 14 residues. Per the germline V gene, CDR1 is SGHRS and CDR2 is YFSETQ. With 4 bases removed from V and 2 bases from J, the gap between germline ends came to 13 bases. This CDR3 is CASSLPAGAYEQYF. In DNA form, the CDR3 reads TGCGCCAGCAGCCTACCCGCAGGGGCCTACGAGCAGTACTTC.

This clone was observed a handful of times. The V and J genes are TRBV7-2 and TRBJ2-5, with unresolved D. Germline-derived CDR1 and CDR2 are SGHTA and FQGNSA. The CDR3 totals 12 residues. The V end was cut by 5 bases, the J end by 0 bases, with 4 bases between. The CDR3 coding sequence is TGTGCCAGCAGCGTGTACCAAGAGACCCAGTACTTC. This gives the protein CASSVYQETQYF.

This chain connects TRBV11-2 to TRBJ2-5; no firm D call. Germline V gene sequence: CDR1 SGHAT, CDR2 FQNNGV. This CDR3 is 16 amino acids long. Trimming left V 2 bases short and J 5 bases short, with 18 bases between. DNA of the CDR3: TGTGCCAGCAGCTTAACCACCAGTTACCGGGCGGAGACCCAGTACTTC. It codes for CASSLTTSYRAETQYF.